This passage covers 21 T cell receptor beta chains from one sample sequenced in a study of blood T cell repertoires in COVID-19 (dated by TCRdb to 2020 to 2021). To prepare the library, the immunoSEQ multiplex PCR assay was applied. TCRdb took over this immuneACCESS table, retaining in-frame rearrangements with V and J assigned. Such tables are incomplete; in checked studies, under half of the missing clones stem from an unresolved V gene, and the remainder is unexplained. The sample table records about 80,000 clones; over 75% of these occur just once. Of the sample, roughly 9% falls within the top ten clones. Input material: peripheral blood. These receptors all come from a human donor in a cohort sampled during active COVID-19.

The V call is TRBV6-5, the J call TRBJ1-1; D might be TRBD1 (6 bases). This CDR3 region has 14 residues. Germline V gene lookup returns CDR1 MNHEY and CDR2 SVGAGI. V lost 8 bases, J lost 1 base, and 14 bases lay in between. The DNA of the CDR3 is TGTGCCAGCGTCGGGGAGGGGGGGAACACTGAAGCTTTCTTT. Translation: CASVGEGGNTEAFF.

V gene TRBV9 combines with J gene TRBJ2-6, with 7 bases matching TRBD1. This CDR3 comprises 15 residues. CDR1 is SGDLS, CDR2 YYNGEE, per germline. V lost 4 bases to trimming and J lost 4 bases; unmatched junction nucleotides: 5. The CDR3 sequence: CASSLTGSGANVLTF. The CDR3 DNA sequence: TGTGCCAGCAGCCTGACAGGGTCCGGGGCCAACGTCCTGACTTTC.

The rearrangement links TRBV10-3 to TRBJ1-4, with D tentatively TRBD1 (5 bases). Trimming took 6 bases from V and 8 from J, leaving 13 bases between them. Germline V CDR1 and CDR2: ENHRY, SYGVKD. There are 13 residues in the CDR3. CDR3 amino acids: CAIRGGMREKLFF. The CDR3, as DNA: TGTGCCATCAGGGGGGGGATGAGAGAAAAACTGTTTTTT.

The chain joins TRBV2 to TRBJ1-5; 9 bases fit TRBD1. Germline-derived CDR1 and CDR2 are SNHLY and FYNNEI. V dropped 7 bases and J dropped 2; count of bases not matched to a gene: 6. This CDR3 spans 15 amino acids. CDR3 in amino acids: CASTDRGVGNQPQHF. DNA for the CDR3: TGTGCCAGCACTGACAGGGGGGTGGGCAATCAGCCCCAGCATTTT.

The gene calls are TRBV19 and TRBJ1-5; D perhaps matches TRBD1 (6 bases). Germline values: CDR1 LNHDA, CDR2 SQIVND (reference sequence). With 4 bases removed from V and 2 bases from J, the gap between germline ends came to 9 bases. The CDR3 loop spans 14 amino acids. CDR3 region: CASSTQGRNQPQHF. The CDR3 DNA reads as TGTGCCAGTAGTACACAGGGTCGCAATCAGCCCCAGCATTTT.

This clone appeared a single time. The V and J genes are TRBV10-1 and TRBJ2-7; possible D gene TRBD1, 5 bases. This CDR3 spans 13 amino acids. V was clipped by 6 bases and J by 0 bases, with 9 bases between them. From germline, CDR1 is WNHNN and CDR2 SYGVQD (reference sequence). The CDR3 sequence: CASRRGDSYEQYF. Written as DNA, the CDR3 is TGCGCCAGCAGAAGGGGTGACTCCTACGAGCAGTACTTC.

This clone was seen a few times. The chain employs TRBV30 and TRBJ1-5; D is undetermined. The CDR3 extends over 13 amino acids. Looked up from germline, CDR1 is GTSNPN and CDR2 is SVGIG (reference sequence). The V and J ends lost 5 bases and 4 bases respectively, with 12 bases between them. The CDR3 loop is CAWSAASNQPQHF. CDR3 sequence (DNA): TGTGCCTGGTCTGCGGCCTCGAATCAGCCCCAGCATTTT.

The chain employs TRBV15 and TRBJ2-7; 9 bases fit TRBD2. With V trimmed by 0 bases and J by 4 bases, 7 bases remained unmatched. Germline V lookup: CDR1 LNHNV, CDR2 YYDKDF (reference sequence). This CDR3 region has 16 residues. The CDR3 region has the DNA TGTGCCACCAGCAGAGATCAAGCGGGGGGCGGGTACGAGCAGTACTTC. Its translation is CATSRDQAGGGYEQYF.

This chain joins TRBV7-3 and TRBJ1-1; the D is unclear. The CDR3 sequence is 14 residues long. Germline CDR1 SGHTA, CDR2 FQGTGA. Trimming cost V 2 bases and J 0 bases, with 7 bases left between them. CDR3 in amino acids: CASSLWSLNTEAFF. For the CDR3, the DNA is TGTGCCAGCAGCTTATGGAGCCTGAACACTGAAGCTTTCTTT.

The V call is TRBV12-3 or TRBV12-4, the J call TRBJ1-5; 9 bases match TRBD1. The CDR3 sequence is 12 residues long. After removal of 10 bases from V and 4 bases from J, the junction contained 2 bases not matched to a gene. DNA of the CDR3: TGTGCCACAGGACAGGGGAATCAGCCCCAGCATTTT. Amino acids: CATGQGNQPQHF.

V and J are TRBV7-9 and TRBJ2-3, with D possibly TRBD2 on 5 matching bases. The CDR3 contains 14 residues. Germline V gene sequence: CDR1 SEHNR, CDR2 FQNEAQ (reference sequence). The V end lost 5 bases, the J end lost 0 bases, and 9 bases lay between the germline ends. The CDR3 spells CASSPGGSTDTQYF. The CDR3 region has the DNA TGTGCCAGCAGCCCCGGAGGAAGCACAGATACGCAGTATTTT.

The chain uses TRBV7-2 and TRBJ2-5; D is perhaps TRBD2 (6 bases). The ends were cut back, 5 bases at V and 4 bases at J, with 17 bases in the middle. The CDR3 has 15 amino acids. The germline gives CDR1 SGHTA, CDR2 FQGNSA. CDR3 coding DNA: TGTGCCAGCAGCCGCTCGGGGACGGAGGGAGAGACCCAGTACTTC. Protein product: CASSRSGTEGETQYF.

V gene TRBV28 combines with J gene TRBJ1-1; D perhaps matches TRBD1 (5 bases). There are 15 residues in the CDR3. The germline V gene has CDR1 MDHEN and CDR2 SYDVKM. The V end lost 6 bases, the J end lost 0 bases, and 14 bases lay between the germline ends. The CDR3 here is CASRSRQLMNTEAFF. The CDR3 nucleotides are TGTGCCAGCAGGAGCCGACAGCTAATGAACACTGAAGCTTTCTTT.

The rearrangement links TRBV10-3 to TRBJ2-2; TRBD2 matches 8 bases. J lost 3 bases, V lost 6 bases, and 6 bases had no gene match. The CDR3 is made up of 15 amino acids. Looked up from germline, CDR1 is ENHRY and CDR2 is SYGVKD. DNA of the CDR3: TGTGCCATCAGGACGGGAGGGACCGACACCGGGGAGCTGTTTTTT. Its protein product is CAIRTGGTDTGELFF.

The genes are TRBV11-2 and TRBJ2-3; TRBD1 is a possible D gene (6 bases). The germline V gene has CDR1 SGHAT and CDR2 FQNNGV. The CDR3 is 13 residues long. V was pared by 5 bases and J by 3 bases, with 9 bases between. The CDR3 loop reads CASSQGTTDTQYF. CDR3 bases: TGTGCCAGCAGCCAAGGGACAACAGATACGCAGTATTTT.

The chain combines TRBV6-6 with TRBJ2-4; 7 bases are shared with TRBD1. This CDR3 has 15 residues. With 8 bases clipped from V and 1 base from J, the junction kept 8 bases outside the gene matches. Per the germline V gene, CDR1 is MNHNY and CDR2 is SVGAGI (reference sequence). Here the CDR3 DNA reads TGTGCCAGCCACATGACAGGGCGGGCCAAAAACATTCAGTACTTC. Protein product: CASHMTGRAKNIQYF.

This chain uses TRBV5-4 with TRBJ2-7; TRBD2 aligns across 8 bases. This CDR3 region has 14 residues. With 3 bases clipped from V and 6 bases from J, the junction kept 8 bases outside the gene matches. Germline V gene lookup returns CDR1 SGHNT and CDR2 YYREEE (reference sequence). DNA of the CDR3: TGTGCCAGCAGCTCAGCGGGGGTAGCACCCGAGCAGTACTTC. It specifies CASSSAGVAPEQYF.

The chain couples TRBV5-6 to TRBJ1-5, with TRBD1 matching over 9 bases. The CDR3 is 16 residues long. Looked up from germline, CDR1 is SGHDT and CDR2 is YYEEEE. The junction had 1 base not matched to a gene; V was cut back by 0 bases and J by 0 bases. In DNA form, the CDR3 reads TGTGCCAGCAGCTTGGTGGGACAGGGTAGCAATCAGCCCCAGCATTTT. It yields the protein CASSLVGQGSNQPQHF.

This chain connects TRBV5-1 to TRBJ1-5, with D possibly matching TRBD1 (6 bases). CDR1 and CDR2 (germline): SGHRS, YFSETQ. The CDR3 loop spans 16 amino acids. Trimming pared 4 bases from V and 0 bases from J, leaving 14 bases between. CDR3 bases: TGCGCCAGCAGCCCTACAGGGTACCATAGCAATCAGCCCCAGCATTTT. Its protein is CASSPTGYHSNQPQHF.

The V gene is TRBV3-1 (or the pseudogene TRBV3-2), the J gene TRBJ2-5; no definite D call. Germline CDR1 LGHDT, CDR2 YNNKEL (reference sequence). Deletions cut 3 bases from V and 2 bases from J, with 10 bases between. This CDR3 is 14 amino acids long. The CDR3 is CASSQNSQQETQYF. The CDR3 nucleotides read TGTGCCAGCAGCCAGAACAGTCAACAAGAGACCCAGTACTTC.

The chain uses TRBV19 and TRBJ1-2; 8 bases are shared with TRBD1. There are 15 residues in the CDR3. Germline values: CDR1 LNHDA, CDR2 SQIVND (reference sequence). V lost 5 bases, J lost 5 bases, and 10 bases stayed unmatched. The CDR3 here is CASSAPGTGIYGYTF. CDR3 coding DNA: TGTGCCAGTAGTGCTCCCGGGACAGGCATTTATGGCTACACCTTC.